The entry below gives a single TCR beta chain sequence along with its context. Antigen specificity is unknown. This entry belongs to a study of metastatic and nonmetastatic thyroid tumors. Study details: Where malignant and benign thyroid patients were concerned, repertoires were compared across blood and tumor or nodule tissue. Study-level points and caveats: Across blood and tumor, TCR beta diversity in malignant thyroid tumors was reportedly significantly higher than in benign nodules.

With 6 bases removed from V and 4 bases from J, the gap between germline ends came to 15 bases. Looked up from germline, CDR1 is SGHRS and CDR2 is YFSETQ. CDR3 length equals 14 residues. As processed by the authors: Across clinicopathological groups, CDR3 differences served as the basis for building a distant-metastasis classifier for papillary thyroid cancer. TCRdb re-clonotyped the PCR reads through MiXCR. TCRdb's processing, not the authors', yielded these V and J calls. The sample contains about 47,000 clones, around 23% of which appear only once. No treatment of any kind had been given to any patient before thyroid surgery.

This TCR derives from a male donor with papillary thyroid cancer or a benign thyroid nodule (not recorded which). Some clones in this sample may be carry-over from other donors' samples. The rearrangement links TRBV5-1 to TRBJ2-3; the D is unclear. Sequenced: blood. The CDR3 loop reads CASKGLFVADTQYF. DNA for the CDR3: TGCGCCAGCAAGGGATTATTTGTCGCAGATACGCAGTATTTT.